This T cell receptor (beta chain) was captured by sequencing in a study of cytomegalovirus exposure and HLA in healthy donors. The primer mix had 60 Vbeta and 13 Jbeta primers. Measured with immunoSEQ multiplex PCR; TCRdb has only the in-frame clones, and not every one. The repertoire includes about 200,000 clones, 82% of them detected once, and approximately 6.5% sits in the top ten. V trimming: 2 bases; J trimming: 0 bases; junction bases outside the gene matches: 9. The CDR3 has 17 residues. CDR1 and CDR2 (germline): SGHRS, YFSETQ. Material: PBMCs. The chain couples TRBV5-1 to TRBJ1-2; 8 bases are a match to TRBD1. The sequence was obtained from a woman aged 45-65 years in good health and CMV-seropositive. The CDR3, as DNA: TGCGCCAGCAGCTTCCCAGGGACAGGCCAAGCTAACTATGGCTACACCTTC. It codes for CASSFPGTGQANYGYTF. Using reference TRBV5-1 and TRBJ1-2 for the parts outside the CDR3, the full variable domain is KAGVTQTPRYLIKTRGQQVTLSCSPISGHRSVSWYQQTPGQGLQFLFEYFSETQRNKGNFPGRFSGRQFSNSRSEMNVSTLELGDSALYLCASSFPGTGQANYGYTFGSGTRLTVV.